A single sample is the source of the 3 T cell receptor beta chains below, sequenced in a study of OX40 agonist ivuxolimab in advanced cancers. The table came from immunoSEQ multiplex PCR; TCRdb's copy has only in-frame clones and leaves some out. The sample holds approximately 54,000 clones, 80% to 95% seen once. The starting material was CD4+ or CD8+ T cells sorted from blood, obtained in a trial of the OX40 agonist ivuxolimab. The receptors here all came from an adult with an advanced solid tumor such as melanoma, head and neck, liver or kidney cancer.

The chain carries TRBV6-6 and TRBJ2-7, with TRBD2 matching 13 bases. In germline, CDR1 is MNHNY, CDR2 SVGAGI (reference sequence). V was clipped by 2 bases and J by 4 bases; unmatched bases: 2. CDR3 length: 15 residues. Here the CDR3 reads CASSYLTSGRYEQYF. CDR3 bases: TGTGCCAGCAGTTACCTGACTAGCGGGAGGTACGAGCAGTACTTC.

V usage is TRBV28 and J usage is TRBJ2-7; no reliable D call. V gave up 2 bases and J gave up 6 bases, with 11 bases separating them. This CDR3 comprises 13 residues. The V gene's germline CDR1 is MDHEN and CDR2 SYDVKM. The DNA for the CDR3 is TGTGCCAGCAGTTTAATAGCTATGGGCGAGCAGTACTTC. This encodes CASSLIAMGEQYF.

This chain links TRBV13 with TRBJ1-2, with unresolved D. Germline loops: CDR1 PRHDT, CDR2 FYEKMQ (reference sequence). The germline V and J ends were trimmed by 5 bases and 4 bases, with 20 bases remaining between them. The CDR3 runs 16 residues. CDR3 protein: CASSVERNSWVYGYTF. The CDR3 DNA reads as TGTGCCAGCAGCGTGGAGCGCAATTCGTGGGTCTATGGCTACACCTTC.